Given below is one T cell receptor (beta chain) in context. What the library attached to individual cDNA molecules were unique molecular identifiers. Each CDR3 protein is one row after TCRdb ran MiXCR on the RACE reads. The repertoire has 150,000 to 200,000 distinct CDR3 sequences, under 35% of them found once; the top ten carry 2.5% to 3.5%. These data belong to a study of human T cells and chemical hapten exposure. Stated time point: pre-sensitization, week 0. This sample's treatment: therapeutic diphenylcyclopropenone sensitization with weekly scalp DPC. Blood draws came before every patch-test application. Non-pregnant alopecia patients aged 18 to 70, suitable for DPC therapy. The germline gives CDR1 MDHEN, CDR2 SYDVKM. The CDR3 is 17 amino acids. Losses at the gene ends were 3 bases for V and 5 bases for J; bases not matched to a gene: 13.

The rearrangement uses TRBV28 and TRBJ2-3; 8 bases agree with TRBD1. The clonotype comes from a woman in her 30s with alopecia areata. Some clones in this sample may be carry-over from other donors' samples. The material sequenced was whole blood, taken in connection with sensitization to the hapten diphenylcyclopropenone (DPC). The CDR3 loop reads CASSFEASRGRRDTQYF. CDR3 DNA: TGTGCCAGCAGTTTCGAGGCTAGCAGGGGGCGGAGAGATACGCAGTATTTT.